The subject of this entry is one T cell receptor beta chain. The antigen remains unidentified. Assay: immunoSEQ multiplex PCR; the TCRdb copy retains only in-frame clones and omits some. The profile shows under 130,000 clones, about 85% of them singletons. This sample is part of a study of PD-L1 blockade in urothelial cancer. As for the study in general: Study patients had been treated with 0 to 3 previous chemotherapy regimens. Investigators checked blood 3 weeks (second dose) and 6 weeks after treatment start.

CDR1 and CDR2 from the germline V gene are SGHNT and YYREEE (reference sequence). The CDR3 length is 18 residues. V lost 1 base, J lost 5 bases, and 15 bases stayed unmatched. General observations from the study: Durable benefit accompanied greater 3-week expansion of tumor-associated blood clones.

The sequenced sample was PBMCs, obtained around atezolizumab (anti-PD-L1) treatment. The TCR comes from a man aged 50 to 59 with urothelial cancer. V and J are TRBV5-4 and TRBJ2-3, with 8 bases fitting TRBD1. The CDR3 nucleotides are TGTGCCAGCAGCTTGAGGTCGGGCCGGTCAGGGGGCGGAGATACGCAGTATTTT. It is translated as CASSLRSGRSGGGDTQYF.